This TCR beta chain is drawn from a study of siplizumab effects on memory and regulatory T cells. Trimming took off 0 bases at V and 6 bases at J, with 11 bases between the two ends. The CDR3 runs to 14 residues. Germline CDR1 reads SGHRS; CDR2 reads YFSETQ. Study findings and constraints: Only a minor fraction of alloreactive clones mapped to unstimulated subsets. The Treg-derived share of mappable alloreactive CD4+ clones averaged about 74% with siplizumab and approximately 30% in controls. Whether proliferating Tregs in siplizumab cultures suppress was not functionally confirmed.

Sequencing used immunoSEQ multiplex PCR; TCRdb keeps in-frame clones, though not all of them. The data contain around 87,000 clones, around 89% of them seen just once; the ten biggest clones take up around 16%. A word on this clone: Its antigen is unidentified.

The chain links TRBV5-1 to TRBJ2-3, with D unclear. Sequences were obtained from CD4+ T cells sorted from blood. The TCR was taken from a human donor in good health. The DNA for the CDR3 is TGCGCCAGCAGCTTGGTTGGGCGCGATGATACGCAGTATTTT. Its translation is CASSLVGRDDTQYF.